The TCR beta chain under discussion was sequenced for a study of CD8 T cells in Susac syndrome. Study context: Patients with Susac syndrome were therapy-naive, on corticosteroids, or on intravenous immunoglobulin alone at blood draw.

RNA, at about 0.45 to 1 ug, was reverse transcribed with random hexamers. An immunoSEQ multiplex PCR amplified TCR beta CDR3 over 54 Vbeta and 13 Jbeta. One entry per CDR3 protein results from TCRdb running MiXCR on the immunoSEQ multiplex PCR reads. The sample has about 160,000 distinct CDR3 sequences, roughly 95% seen once. Under recently defined diagnostic criteria, the patients with Susac syndrome qualified as having definite or probable disease. Trimming removed 6 bases from V and 5 bases from J; junction bases left unmatched: 9. The germline CDR1 and CDR2 sequences are MNHEY and SMNVEV (reference sequence). The length of the CDR3 is 16 residues.

Input material: CD4+ T cells from PBMCs. The chain uses TRBV27 and TRBJ1-6; TRBD1 matches at 8 bases. The TCR comes from a human donor with Susac syndrome. This CDR3 is CASRPTGTGHNSPLHF. The CDR3, as DNA: TGTGCCAGCAGGCCGACCGGGACAGGTCATAATTCACCCCTCCACTTT.